A single sample gave rise to the 16 T cell receptor beta chains below, sequenced in a study of blood T cell repertoires in COVID-19. Clones were sequenced by immunoSEQ multiplex PCR, and TCRdb holds only the in-frame ones, with some missing. The table has over 250,000 clones, about 90% seen once. What was sequenced was PBMCs or T cells enriched from blood (not recorded which). The origin of the receptors is a woman aged 60 to 75 who had recovered from COVID-19.

This chain links TRBV19 with TRBJ2-3; 15 bases map to TRBD2. The CDR3 is 19 residues long. Germline V gene sequence: CDR1 LNHDA, CDR2 SQIVND (reference sequence). The V gene end was trimmed by 6 bases and the J gene end by 0 bases; junction bases not matched to a gene: 10. CDR3 nucleotides: TGTGCCAGTAGATCGGGACTAGCGGGGGGCCTCGATAGCACAGATACGCAGTATTTT. Translation gives CASRSGLAGGLDSTDTQYF.

This chain connects TRBV6-5 to TRBJ2-3; D call uncertain. The germline V gene has CDR1 MNHEY and CDR2 SVGAGI. The CDR3 runs to 13 residues. The CDR3 loop is CASYTPSTDTQYF. The DNA for the CDR3 is TGTGCGTCGTACACCCCTAGCACAGATACGCAGTATTTT.

This clone turned up a few times. Other DNA sequences in the same sample also yield this CDR3. The gene calls are TRBV14 and TRBJ1-6, with no clear D. V lost 2 bases and J 1 base, leaving 6 bases between the germline ends. CDR3 length: 15 residues. Germline CDR1 is SGHDN and CDR2 is FVKESK. The DNA of the CDR3 is TGTGCCAGCAGCCAACGGGGTTCCTATAATTCACCCCTCCACTTT. It codes for CASSQRGSYNSPLHF.

The chain joins TRBV27 to TRBJ2-2; 8 nucleotides align to TRBD2. The CDR3 runs 15 residues. V lost 1 base and J lost 6; bases outside the gene matches: 4. Germline-derived CDR1 and CDR2 are MNHEY and SMNVEV (reference sequence). The CDR3 protein is CASSLWTSFPGELFF. For the CDR3, the DNA is TGTGCCAGCAGTTTATGGACTAGCTTCCCCGGGGAGCTGTTTTTT.

The chain has TRBV28 and TRBJ1-3, with TRBD1 matching over 7 bases. The V gene's germline CDR1 is MDHEN and CDR2 SYDVKM. The ends lost 7 bases at V and 0 bases at J; junction bases unmatched: 6. The CDR3 covers 15 residues. The CDR3 loop is CASITGAASGNTIYF. The DNA for the CDR3 is TGTGCCAGCATTACAGGGGCGGCCTCTGGAAACACCATATATTTT.

This chain connects TRBV11-3 to TRBJ2-2, with 8 bases aligning to TRBD1. The CDR3 runs to 15 residues. CDR1 and CDR2 (germline): SGHNT, YENEEA. V was pared by 6 bases and J by 4 bases, with 7 bases of the junction left unmatched. CDR3 protein: CASRRQGSGTGELFF. CDR3 DNA sequence: TGTGCCAGCAGGAGACAGGGGTCCGGCACCGGGGAGCTGTTTTTT.

The chain has TRBV5-1 and TRBJ2-7; the match to TRBD1 covers 10 bases. In germline, CDR1 is SGHRS, CDR2 YFSETQ. J gave up 7 bases and V 3 bases, and 7 bases lay outside the gene matches. The CDR3 totals 14 residues. The CDR3 DNA is TGCGCCAGCAGCTACCGACAGGGGGCGTGGGAGCAGTACTTC. It codes for CASSYRQGAWEQYF.

This chain links TRBV6-2 or TRBV6-3 with TRBJ1-5, with TRBD1 identical over 7 bases. The CDR3 has 14 amino acids. CDR1 and CDR2 (germline): MNHEY, SVGEGT. The V segment lost 5 bases and the J segment 6 bases; nucleotides outside the gene matches: 7. This chain's CDR3 is CASSHLTGTQPQHF. CDR3 sequence (DNA): TGTGCCAGCAGTCACCTGACAGGGACTCAGCCCCAGCATTTT.

This chain's CDR3 is CASSLITSGGYEQYF. The CDR3 DNA sequence: TGCGCCAGCAGCTTAATCACTAGCGGGGGGTACGAGCAGTACTTC. The chain is built from TRBV5-1 and TRBJ2-7; 12 nucleotides align to TRBD2. Unmatched junction bases numbered 4, after V lost 2 bases and J lost 4 bases. This CDR3 has 15 amino acids. CDR1 and CDR2 (germline): SGHRS, YFSETQ.

This clone was detected once. The chain is built from TRBV2 and TRBJ1-2, with 10 positions matching TRBD1. The V gene's germline CDR1 is SNHLY and CDR2 FYNNEI. The CDR3 consists of 13 residues. V lost 8 bases and J lost 8; bases outside the gene matches: 8. In DNA form, the CDR3 reads TGTGCCAGCCGCGGGACAGGGGAAGGAGGCTACACCTTC. It is translated as CASRGTGEGGYTF. The full variable domain, rest sourced from reference TRBV2 and TRBJ1-2, is EPEVTQTPSHQVTQMGQEVILRCVPISNHLYFYWYRQILGQKVEFLVSFYNNEISEKSEIFDDQFSVERPDGSNFTLKIRSTKLEDSAMYFCASRGTGEGGYTFGSGTRLTVV.

The chain links TRBV4-2 to TRBJ2-3; 10 nucleotides match TRBD2. CDR1 is LGHNA, CDR2 YNFKEQ, per germline. The CDR3 covers 17 residues. Trimming cost V 6 bases and J 5 bases; bases outside gene matches: 14. CDR3 DNA sequence: TGTGCCAGCAGTCGACTAGCGGGTGCTTCCTTAGAAGATACGCAGTATTTT. This sequence encodes CASSRLAGASLEDTQYF.

This clone has just a few counts. The V call is TRBV7-9, the J call TRBJ2-2; 9 nucleotides agree with TRBD2. Unmatched junction bases numbered 12, after V lost 5 bases and J lost 8 bases. From germline, CDR1 is SEHNR and CDR2 FQNEAQ (reference sequence). The CDR3 contains 16 residues. Written as DNA, the CDR3 is TGTGCCAGCAGCCCCCGGGGGGCTAGCGGGATTGGGGAGCTGTTTTTT. Encoded protein: CASSPRGASGIGELFF.

The genes are TRBV28 and TRBJ1-4; 10 bases map to TRBD1. The CDR3 sequence is 15 residues long. With V trimmed by 2 bases and J by 5 bases, 2 bases remained unmatched. Germline V CDR1 and CDR2: MDHEN, SYDVKM. The chain's CDR3 is CASSLGTGANEKLFF. The CDR3 DNA follows: TGTGCCAGCAGTTTAGGGACAGGGGCGAATGAAAAACTGTTTTTT.

CDR3: CASSLANRAGYTF. For the CDR3, the DNA is TGCGCCAGCAGCTTGGCCAACAGGGCTGGCTACACCTTC. V gene TRBV5-1 combines with J gene TRBJ1-2, with D maybe TRBD1 (6 bases). The V gene's germline CDR1 is SGHRS and CDR2 YFSETQ. Trimming took 0 bases from V and 7 from J, leaving 10 bases between them. The CDR3 has 13 residues.

The chain combines TRBV5-6 with TRBJ2-1, with 7 bases that match TRBD1. The CDR3 contains 16 residues. The ends lost 1 base at V and 4 bases at J; junction bases unmatched: 8. CDR1 and CDR2 (germline): SGHDT, YYEEEE. The CDR3 DNA reads TGTGCCAGCAGCTTGTTTATCGGGACAGAGTACAATGAGCAGTTCTTC. As protein: CASSLFIGTEYNEQFF.

A single count supports this clone. The chain carries TRBV12-5 and TRBJ1-3; D might be TRBD1 (5 bases). Trimming shortened V by 0 bases and J by 4 bases, and 13 bases separated the two germline ends. The CDR3 has 16 amino acids. From germline, CDR1 is LGHNT and CDR2 FRNRAP. CDR3 in amino acids: CASGLVPGVDGNTIYF. CDR3 sequence (DNA): TGTGCTAGTGGTTTGGTACCGGGGGTCGACGGAAACACCATATATTTT.